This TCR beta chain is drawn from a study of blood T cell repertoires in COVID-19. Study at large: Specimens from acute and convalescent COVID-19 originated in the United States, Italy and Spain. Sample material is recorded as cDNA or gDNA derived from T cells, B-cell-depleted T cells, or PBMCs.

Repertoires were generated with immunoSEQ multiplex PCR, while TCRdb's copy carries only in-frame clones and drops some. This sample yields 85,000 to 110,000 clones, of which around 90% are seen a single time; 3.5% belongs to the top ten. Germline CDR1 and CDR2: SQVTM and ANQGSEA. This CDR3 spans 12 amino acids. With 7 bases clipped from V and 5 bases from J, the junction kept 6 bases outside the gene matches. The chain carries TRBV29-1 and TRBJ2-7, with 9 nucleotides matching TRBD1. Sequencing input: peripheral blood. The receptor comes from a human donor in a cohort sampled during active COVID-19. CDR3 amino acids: CSAGQGNHEQYF. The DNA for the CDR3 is TGCAGCGCTGGACAGGGGAACCACGAGCAGTACTTC.